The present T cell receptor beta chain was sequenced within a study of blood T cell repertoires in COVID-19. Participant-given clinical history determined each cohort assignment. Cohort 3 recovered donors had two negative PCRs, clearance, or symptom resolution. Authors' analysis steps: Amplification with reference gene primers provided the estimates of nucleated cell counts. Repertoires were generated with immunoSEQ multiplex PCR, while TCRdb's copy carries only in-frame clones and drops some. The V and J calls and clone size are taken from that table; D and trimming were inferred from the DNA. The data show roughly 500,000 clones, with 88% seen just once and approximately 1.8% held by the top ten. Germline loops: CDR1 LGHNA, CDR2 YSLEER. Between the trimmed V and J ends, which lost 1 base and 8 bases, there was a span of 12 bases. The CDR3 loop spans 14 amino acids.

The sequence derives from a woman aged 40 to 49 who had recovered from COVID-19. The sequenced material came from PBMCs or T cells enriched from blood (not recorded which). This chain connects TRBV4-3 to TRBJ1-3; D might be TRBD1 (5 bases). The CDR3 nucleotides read TGCGCCAGCAGCCAAGCTAACCAGGGCCACACCATATATTTT. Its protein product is CASSQANQGHTIYF.